The present T cell receptor beta chain was sequenced within a study of identical twins. From the 5' RACE reads, TCRdb called clonotypes with MiXCR, one entry per CDR3 protein. The data hold 400,000 or so distinct CDR3 sequences, with about 9% observed a single time. This clonotype has more than one count but fewer than ten. The antigen is undetermined. Whole-study results and caveats: Models, which agreed with sharing between unrelated individuals, nonetheless underestimated the out-of-frame TCR alpha sharing seen in monozygotic twins.

Specimen: naive T cells sorted from blood. The origin of this receptor is a woman between 50 and 59 years old in good health.

CDR3 region: CASSIPNNEQFF. The CDR3 DNA follows: TGTGCCAGCAGTATTCCCAACAATGAGCAGTTCTTC. The V and J genes are TRBV12-3 or TRBV12-4 and TRBJ2-1; D unclear. The CDR3 totals 12 residues. Trimming took off 5 bases at V and 5 bases at J, with 7 bases between the two ends.